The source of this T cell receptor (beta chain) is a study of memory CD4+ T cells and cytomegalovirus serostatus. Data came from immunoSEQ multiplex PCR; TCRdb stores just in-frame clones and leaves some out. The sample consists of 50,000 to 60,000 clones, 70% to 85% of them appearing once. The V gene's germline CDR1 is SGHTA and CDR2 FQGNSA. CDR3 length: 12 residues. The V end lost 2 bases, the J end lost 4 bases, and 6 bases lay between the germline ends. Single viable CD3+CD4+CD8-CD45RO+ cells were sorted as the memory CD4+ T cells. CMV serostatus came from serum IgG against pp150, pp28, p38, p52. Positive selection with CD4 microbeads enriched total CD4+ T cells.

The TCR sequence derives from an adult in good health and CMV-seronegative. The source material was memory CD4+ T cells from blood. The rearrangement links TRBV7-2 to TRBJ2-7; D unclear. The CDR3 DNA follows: TGTGCCAGCAGCTTATTAGCTTACGAGCAGTACTTC. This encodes CASSLLAYEQYF.